What follows are 10 T cell receptor beta chains derived from one specimen sequenced in a study of cytomegalovirus exposure and HLA in healthy donors. It was with 60 Vbeta and 13 Jbeta primers that the PCR ran. The repertoire was sequenced with immunoSEQ multiplex PCR; TCRdb's copy has only in-frame clones and lacks some. The sample consists of approximately 130,000 clones, 75% of them appearing once. The specimen sequenced was PBMCs. The receptors derive from a man aged 25-45 years in good health and CMV-seronegative.

The CDR3 DNA follows: TGCAGTGCCCAGGACAGAAAAGAAGCTTTCTTT. Its protein is CSAQDRKEAFF. This sequence joins TRBV20-1 and TRBJ1-1, with a possible D match to TRBD1 (6 bases). This CDR3 has 11 residues. Deletions cut 6 bases from V and 8 bases from J, with 13 bases between. Germline assignment: CDR1 DFQATT and CDR2 SNEGSKA (reference sequence).

The chain recombines TRBV7-9 with TRBJ2-5; 8 bases match TRBD1. This CDR3 region has 15 residues. Germline assignment: CDR1 SEHNR and CDR2 FQNEAQ (reference sequence). The V gene end was trimmed by 5 bases and the J gene end by 2 bases; junction bases not matched to a gene: 7. This chain's CDR3 is CASSPPDREQETQYF. The CDR3 DNA sequence: TGTGCCAGCAGCCCACCGGACAGGGAACAAGAGACCCAGTACTTC.

The chain links TRBV6-5 to TRBJ2-7; 8 bases match TRBD1. Trimming cost V 0 bases and J 5 bases; bases outside gene matches: 6. Germline V CDR1 and CDR2: MNHEY, SVGAGI. This CDR3 has 15 residues. The DNA of the CDR3 is TGTGCCAGCAGTTACTCTTCGCCAGGGGGCCACGAGCAGTACTTC. The encoded protein is CASSYSSPGGHEQYF.

This chain joins TRBV2 and TRBJ2-1; TRBD2 matches at 7 bases. CDR1 is SNHLY, CDR2 FYNNEI, per germline. V gave up 6 bases and J gave up 9 bases; unmatched junction bases: 5. CDR3 length equals 12 residues. The CDR3 DNA reads as TGTGCCAGCAGCGGACTAGGTGGTGAGCAGTTCTTC. It is translated as CASSGLGGEQFF.

The chain recombines TRBV5-4 with TRBJ1-4; D is perhaps TRBD1 (6 bases). Germline V gives CDR1 SGHNT, CDR2 YYREEE (reference sequence). This CDR3 spans 16 amino acids. Trimming removed 4 bases from V and 5 bases from J, with 18 bases in between. CDR3 DNA: TGTGCCAGCAGCGAAGCCGGGACACCTGAAAATGAAAAACTGTTTTTT. Translated, it gives CASSEAGTPENEKLFF. Variable domain in full (rest from reference TRBV5-4 and TRBJ1-4): ETGVTQSPTHLIKTRGQQVTLRCSSQSGHNTVSWYQQALGQGPQFIFQYYREEENGRGNFPPRFSGLQFPNYSSELNVNALELDDSALYLCASSEAGTPENEKLFFGSGTQLSVL.

The genes are TRBV5-4 and TRBJ2-5; 10 bases are a match to TRBD2. CDR3 length equals 15 residues. Germline trimming cut 4 bases from V and 4 bases from J; bases unmatched to any gene: 7. CDR1 and CDR2 from the germline V gene are SGHNT and YYREEE (reference sequence). For the CDR3, the DNA is TGTGCCAGCAGCATAAGTCGGACTAGCGGAGAGACCCAGTACTTC. It yields the protein CASSISRTSGETQYF.

The gene calls are TRBV28 and TRBJ1-1; 7 bases match TRBD1. The V segment lost 4 bases and the J segment 5 bases; nucleotides outside the gene matches: 10. CDR1 is MDHEN, CDR2 SYDVKM, per germline. The CDR3 spans 15 residues. The CDR3 here is CASSYTRQGATEAFF. CDR3 nucleotides: TGTGCCAGCAGTTACACAAGACAGGGTGCGACTGAAGCTTTCTTT.

The rearrangement joins TRBV5-4 to TRBJ2-3, with 10 bases aligning to TRBD2. Germline trimming cut 2 bases from V and 5 bases from J; bases unmatched to any gene: 8. The CDR3 spans 16 residues. The germline V gene has CDR1 SGHNT and CDR2 YYREEE (reference sequence). The CDR3 nucleotides are TGTGCCAGCAGCTTCGTTCTAGCGGGAGTGGTAGATACGCAGTATTTT. Translation: CASSFVLAGVVDTQYF. The whole variable domain, filled in from reference TRBV5-4 and TRBJ2-3, reads ETGVTQSPTHLIKTRGQQVTLRCSSQSGHNTVSWYQQALGQGPQFIFQYYREEENGRGNFPPRFSGLQFPNYSSELNVNALELDDSALYLCASSFVLAGVVDTQYFGPGTRLTVL.

The chain carries TRBV19 and TRBJ1-5; D is undetermined. CDR1 and CDR2 (germline): LNHDA, SQIVND (reference sequence). This CDR3 spans 13 amino acids. The germline V and J ends were trimmed by 8 bases and 6 bases, with 14 bases remaining between them. The CDR3 loop reads CASGPSLVQPQHF. The CDR3, as DNA: TGTGCCAGTGGGCCCTCCCTGGTTCAGCCCCAGCATTTT.

This chain joins TRBV4-2 and TRBJ2-5; no clear D gene. V lost 4 bases and J lost 2, with 11 bases in between. CDR1 and CDR2 (germline): LGHNA, YNFKEQ. There are 14 residues in the CDR3. The CDR3 loop is CASSRVGVQETQYF. CDR3 DNA: TGTGCCAGCAGCCGAGTCGGAGTACAAGAGACCCAGTACTTC.